The clone carrying this T cell receptor beta chain was observed a few times. Its specificity is unknown. This CDR3 is 12 amino acids long. CDR1 is LGHDT and CDR2 is YNNKEL in the germline V gene (reference sequence). Combining a sample-barcoded 5' primer with a J-beta primer mix, a second PCR ran for about 7 to 12 cycles. TCRdb processed the 5' RACE reads anew with MiXCR; each CDR3 protein has one entry. The data hold almost 550,000 distinct CDR3 sequences, with 24% observed a single time. These data belong to a study of blood T cells in healthy people across ages. Study results and limitations: The study lacked donor CMV status, which possibly confounded expanded clonotype changes.

This same sample was also part of a study on T cells of mothers and their children. This second study notes: All extracted RNA went into cDNA synthesis, around 1.4 ug per 15 ul. With the M1S primer of the second PCR, sample barcodes and 2-4 random nucleotides were added. Nobody spotted any persistent microchimeric T cell clones.

The chain couples TRBV3-1 to TRBJ2-1; TRBD2 is a possible D gene (6 bases). Near its end, the DNA agrees better with TRBJ2-7, so the J call may be wrong. The source of this sequence is a boy between 5 and 17 years old in good health. The material sequenced was blood. The CDR3 here is CASRHTSTEQYF. The CDR3 DNA reads as TGTGCCAGCAGGCACACTAGCACAGAGCAGTACTTC.